The rows below give T cell receptor beta chains drawn from one sample of a study of T cell responses to AZD1222 COVID-19 vaccine. The repertoire was sequenced with immunoSEQ multiplex PCR; TCRdb's copy has only in-frame clones and lacks some. The table shows roughly 50,000 clones, with 86% occurring only once. The input for sequencing was peripheral blood, taken 28 days after the second AZD1222 dose. These receptors originate from an adult who received the AZD1222 COVID-19 vaccine. CDR3s include the opening cysteine and the closing phenylalanine or tryptophan. A D gene is named only where the DNA matches it firmly. Clone size is shown for a subset of rows, as once, few, many or a class of expanded clone.

>NA|TRBV2|NA|TRBJ1-5
TGTGCCAGCAGGGACAGAGTAAATCAGCCCCAGCATTTT
CASRDRVNQPQHF
>TRBD2|TRBV19|NA|TRBJ2-7
TGTGCCAGTAGTATAGATTCGCGGGAGGGCTGGGACGAGCAGTACTTC
CASSIDSREGWDEQYF
>NA|TRBV18|NA|TRBJ2-7
TGTGCCAGCTCACCACAACAGGATTCCTACGAGCAGTACTTC
CASSPQQDSYEQYF
>NA|TRBV6-5|NA|TRBJ1-6
TGTGCCAGCAGTTACGGACCTCCCCTTGGTTCACCCCTCCACTTT
CASSYGPPLGSPLHF
>TRBD2|TRBV7-9|NA|TRBJ2-1
TGTGCCAGCAGCCCACCTAGCGGGAGGGGTATGAATGAGCAGTTCTTC
CASSPPSGRGMNEQFF
>TRBD2|TRBV5-1|NA|TRBJ2-5
TGCGCCAGCAGCGGAGGGACTAATAAAGAGACCCAGTACTTC
CASSGGTNKETQYF
>NA|TRBV11-2|once|TRBJ1-2
TGTGCCAGCAGCTTAGACGTGGATGGCTACACCTTC
CASSLDVDGYTF
>NA|TRBV11-3|NA|TRBJ2-4
TGTGCCAGCAGCTTAGGGGGGGGCACGTACATTCAGTACTTC
CASSLGGGTYIQYF
>NA|TRBV11-1|NA|TRBJ2-7
TGTGCCAGCAGCTGGTTCGAGGAGCAGTACTTC
CASSWFEEQYF
>NA|TRBV12-3/TRBV12-4|NA|TRBJ2-2
TGTGCCAGCAGTGACCGGGTGACCGGGGAGCTGTTTTTT
CASSDRVTGELFF
>TRBD2|TRBV4-3|once|TRBJ2-5
TGCGCCAGCAGCCAAGGTACGGGAGGGGGACAAGAGACCCAGTACTTC
CASSQGTGGGQETQYF
>NA|TRBV5-5|NA|TRBJ2-3
TGTGCCAGCAGCCCACGGGGGCTCGACACGCAGTATTTT
CASSPRGLDTQYF
>NA|TRBV5-1|NA|TRBJ1-1
TGCGCCAGCAGCTTGGGATGGGGGGCTGGATTGAACACTGAAGCTTTCTTT
CASSLGWGAGLNTEAFF
>NA|TRBV6-5|NA|TRBJ1-1
TGTGCCAGCAGTTACTCTAACAGGGCGCGAACTGAAGCTTTCTTT
CASSYSNRARTEAFF
>NA|TRBV2|NA|TRBJ1-4
TGTGCCAGCAGTGCCGACAGGCCTAATGAAAAACTGTTTTTT
CASSADRPNEKLFF
>NA|TRBV24-1|NA|TRBJ2-5
TGTGCCACCAGTGACCCCCAGGGGGGCCGGGAGACCCAGTACTTC
CATSDPQGGRETQYF
>NA|TRBV28|NA|TRBJ2-5
TGTGCCAGCAGTCCCGGACAGTCAAAGACCCAGTACTTC
CASSPGQSKTQYF
>NA|TRBV3-1/TRBV3-2|NA|TRBJ1-1
TGTGCCAGCAGCCAACACGGGACACCTAACACTGAAGCTTTCTTT
CASSQHGTPNTEAFF
>TRBD1|TRBV15|few|TRBJ1-6
TGTGCCACCAGCAGAGATCCATCAGGGGGCAGCAATTCACCCCTCCACTTT
CATSRDPSGGSNSPLHF
>NA|TRBV5-5|NA|TRBJ1-2
TGTGCCAGCAGCTTGGAACTGGGCCCGGTAGGTGGCTACACCTTC
CASSLELGPVGGYTF
>NA|TRBV11-2|NA|TRBJ2-1
TGTGCCAGCAGCTTTGGGAGTTCCTACAATGAGCAGTTCTTC
CASSFGSSYNEQFF
>NA|TRBV14|NA|TRBJ1-2
TGTGCCAGCAGCCAGACAGTCGGGTTTCGGTATGGCTACACCTTC
CASSQTVGFRYGYTF
>NA|TRBV20-1|NA|TRBJ1-5
TGCAGTGCTAGTGGGCAGGGAAGCAATCAGCCCCAGCATTTT
CSASGQGSNQPQHF
>TRBD1|TRBV10-3|NA|TRBJ1-6
TGTGCCATCAGTTTTCGGGACAGCGCTTCATCCCTCCACTTT
CAISFRDSASSLHF
>TRBD1|TRBV19|NA|TRBJ2-1
TGTGCCAGTAGTATAGGGACAGGGGGCCAGAATGAGCAGTTCTTC
CASSIGTGGQNEQFF
>NA|TRBV7-9|NA|TRBJ1-1
TGTGCCAGCAGATCAGGGTGGGCTGAAGCTTTCTTT
CASRSGWAEAFF
>NA|TRBV28|NA|TRBJ2-7
TGTGCCAGCAACTACGCGGGACAGAGTGGGGAGCAGTACTTC
CASNYAGQSGEQYF
>NA|TRBV19|NA|TRBJ2-7
TGTGCCAGTAGTATAGACCGAACAGGGCGTGAGCAGTACTTC
CASSIDRTGREQYF
>NA|TRBV11-3|NA|TRBJ2-7
TGTGCCAGCAGCTTGGGGGACGGAGCCTACGAGCAGTACTTC
CASSLGDGAYEQYF
>TRBD1|TRBV18|NA|TRBJ1-5
TGTGCCAGCTCACCAGAAGGACAGGGAGGTCAGCCCCAGCATTTT
CASSPEGQGGQPQHF
>NA|TRBV7-9|NA|TRBJ2-7
TGTGCCAGCAGCGCCCTCTTAGCGGACCGCTCCTACGAGCAGTACTTC
CASSALLADRSYEQYF
>NA|TRBV7-3|NA|TRBJ2-3
TGTGCCAGCAGCTTAACGGGGGGGCTCACAGATACGCAGTATTTT
CASSLTGGLTDTQYF
>NA|TRBV2|NA|TRBJ2-2
TGTGCCAGCAGTGAGTCCAGGGATAACACCGGGGAGCTGTTTTTT
CASSESRDNTGELFF
>NA|TRBV6-2/TRBV6-3|NA|TRBJ1-2
TGTGCCAGCAGTTACTTACGGCAGGGAGGGCATGGCTACACCTTC
CASSYLRQGGHGYTF
>TRBD1|TRBV11-1|NA|TRBJ2-1
TGTGCCAGCAGCTTTACCGGGACAGGGGGTTACAATGAGCAGTTCTTC
CASSFTGTGGYNEQFF
>TRBD2|TRBV6-4|NA|TRBJ2-1
TGTGCCAGCAGAACCCTAACCCAGCGGGAGGGTCAGCGCCCCTACAATGAGCAGTTCTTC
CASRTLTQREGQRPYNEQFF
>NA|TRBV9|NA|TRBJ2-7
TGTGCCAGCAGCAAAGACAGCTCCTACGAGCAGTACTTC
CASSKDSSYEQYF
>TRBD1|TRBV28|NA|TRBJ2-3
TGTGCCAGCAGACTAGAAGATGTCAGGGGGTCGGATACGCAGTATTTT
CASRLEDVRGSDTQYF
>NA|TRBV4-1|NA|TRBJ1-5
TGCGCCAGCAGCCAAGCGAGCAGGCTTAGCAATCAGCCCCAGCATTTT
CASSQASRLSNQPQHF
>NA|TRBV11-3|NA|TRBJ2-7
TGTGCCAGCAGCCCCCCCTCTAACAGGATTCGATACGAGCAGTACTTC
CASSPPSNRIRYEQYF
>TRBD2|TRBV4-2|NA|TRBJ2-7
TGTGCCAGCAGCCATGAAGGAGCGGGGGCCTCCTACGAGCAGTACTTC
CASSHEGAGASYEQYF
>NA|TRBV19|NA|TRBJ1-3
TGTGCCAGTAGTCCTTCCATCTCTGGAAACACCATATATTTT
CASSPSISGNTIYF
>NA|TRBV9|NA|TRBJ1-5
TGTGCCAGCAGCGTAGAGGCTTCGCAGCCCCAGCATTTT
CASSVEASQPQHF
>NA|TRBV6-5|once|TRBJ2-7
TGTGCCAGCAGTCAACTCGGCTACGAGCAGTACTTC
CASSQLGYEQYF
>NA|TRBV6-5|NA|TRBJ2-3
TGTGCCAGCAGTTCAACATGGGACAGCACAGATACGCAGTATTTT
CASSSTWDSTDTQYF
>NA|TRBV7-9|NA|TRBJ1-2
TGTGCCAGCAGCTCCCAAATCACAGATAACTATGGCTACACCTTC
CASSSQITDNYGYTF
>NA|TRBV28|NA|TRBJ1-6
TGTGCCAGCAGTTTACAGGGGAGAAATTCACCCCTCCACTTT
CASSLQGRNSPLHF
>NA|TRBV2|few|TRBJ2-1
TGTGCCAGCAAAGGGGGAGATGGCTACAATGAGCAGTTCTTC
CASKGGDGYNEQFF
>NA|TRBV28|NA|TRBJ2-1
TGTGCCAGCAGTCTACTGGGGGCGCTCAACGGGATTAACTACAATGAGCAGTTCTTC
CASSLLGALNGINYNEQFF
>NA|TRBV21-1|NA|TRBJ2-7
TGTGCCAGCAGCAAAGGCAGGACTACCCTCTACGAGCAGTACTTC
CASSKGRTTLYEQYF
>NA|TRBV27|NA|TRBJ2-7
TGTGCCAGCAGTTCAGCCGCCTACCTCTCCTACGAGCAGTACTTC
CASSSAAYLSYEQYF
>NA|TRBV20-1|NA|TRBJ2-7
TGCAGTGCAAGCCCCGAGGTGGAGCAGTACTTC
CSASPEVEQYF
>TRBD2|TRBV27|NA|TRBJ2-7
TGTGCCAGCGGTAAGACTAGCGGGACCTACGAGCAGTACTTC
CASGKTSGTYEQYF